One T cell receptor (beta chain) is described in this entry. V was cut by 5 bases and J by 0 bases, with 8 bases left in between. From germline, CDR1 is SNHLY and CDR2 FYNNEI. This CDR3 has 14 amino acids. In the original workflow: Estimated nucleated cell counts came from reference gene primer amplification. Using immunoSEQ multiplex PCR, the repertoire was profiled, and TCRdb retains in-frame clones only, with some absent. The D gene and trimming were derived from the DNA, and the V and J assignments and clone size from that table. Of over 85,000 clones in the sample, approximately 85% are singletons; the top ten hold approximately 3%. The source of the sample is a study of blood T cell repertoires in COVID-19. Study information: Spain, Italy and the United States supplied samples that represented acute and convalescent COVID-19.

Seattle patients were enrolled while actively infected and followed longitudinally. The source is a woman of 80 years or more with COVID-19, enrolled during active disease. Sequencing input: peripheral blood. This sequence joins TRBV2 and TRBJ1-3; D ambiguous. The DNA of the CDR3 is TGTGCCAGCAGTAGAGAGAGCTCTGGAAACACCATATATTTT. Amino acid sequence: CASSRESSGNTIYF.